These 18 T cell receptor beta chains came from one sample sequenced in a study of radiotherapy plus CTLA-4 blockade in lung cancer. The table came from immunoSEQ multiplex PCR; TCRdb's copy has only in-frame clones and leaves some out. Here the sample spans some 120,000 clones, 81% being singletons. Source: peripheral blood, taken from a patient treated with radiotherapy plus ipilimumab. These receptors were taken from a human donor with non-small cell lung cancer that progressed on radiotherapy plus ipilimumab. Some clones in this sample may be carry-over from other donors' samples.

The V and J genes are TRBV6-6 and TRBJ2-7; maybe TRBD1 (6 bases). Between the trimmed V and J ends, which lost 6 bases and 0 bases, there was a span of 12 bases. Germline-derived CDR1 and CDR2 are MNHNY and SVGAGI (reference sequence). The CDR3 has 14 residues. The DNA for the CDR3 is TGTGCCAGCAGGATCCGGGACATCTCCTACGAGCAGTACTTC. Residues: CASRIRDISYEQYF.

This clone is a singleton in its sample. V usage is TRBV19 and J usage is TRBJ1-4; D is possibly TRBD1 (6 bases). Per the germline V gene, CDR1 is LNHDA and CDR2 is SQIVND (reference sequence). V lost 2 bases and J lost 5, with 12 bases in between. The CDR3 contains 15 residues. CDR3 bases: TGTGCCAGTAGTATACCAGGGGATTGGAATGAAAAACTGTTTTTT. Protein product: CASSIPGDWNEKLFF.

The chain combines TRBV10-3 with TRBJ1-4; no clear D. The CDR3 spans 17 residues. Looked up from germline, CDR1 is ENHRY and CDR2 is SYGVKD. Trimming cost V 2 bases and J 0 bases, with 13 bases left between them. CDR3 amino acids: CAISESAQVATNEKLFF. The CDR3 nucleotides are TGTGCCATCAGTGAGAGCGCCCAGGTAGCAACTAATGAAAAACTGTTTTTT.

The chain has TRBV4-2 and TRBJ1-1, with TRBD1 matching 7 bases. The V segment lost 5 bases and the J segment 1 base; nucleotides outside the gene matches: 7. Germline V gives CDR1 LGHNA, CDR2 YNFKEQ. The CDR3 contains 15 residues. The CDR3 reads CASSNPDRENTEAFF. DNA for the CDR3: TGTGCCAGCAGCAACCCAGACAGGGAGAACACTGAAGCTTTCTTT.

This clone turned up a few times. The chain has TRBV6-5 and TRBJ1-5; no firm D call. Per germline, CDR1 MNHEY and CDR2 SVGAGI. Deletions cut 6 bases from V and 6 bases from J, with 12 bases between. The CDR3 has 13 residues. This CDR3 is CASRGGYGQPQHF. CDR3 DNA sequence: TGTGCCAGCAGGGGCGGATATGGTCAGCCCCAGCATTTT.

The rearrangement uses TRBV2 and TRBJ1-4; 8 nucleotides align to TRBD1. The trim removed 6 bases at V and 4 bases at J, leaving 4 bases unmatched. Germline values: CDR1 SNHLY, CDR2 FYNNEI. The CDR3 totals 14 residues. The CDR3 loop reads CASREGQDNEKLFF. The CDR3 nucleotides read TGTGCCAGCAGAGAGGGACAGGATAATGAAAAACTGTTTTTT.

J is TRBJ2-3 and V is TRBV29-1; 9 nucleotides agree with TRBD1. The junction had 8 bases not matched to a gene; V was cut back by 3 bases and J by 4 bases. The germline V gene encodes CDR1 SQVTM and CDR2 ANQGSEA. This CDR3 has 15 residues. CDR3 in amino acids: CSVEVGTGRPDTQYF. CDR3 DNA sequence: TGCAGCGTTGAGGTAGGGACAGGGCGTCCAGATACGCAGTATTTT.

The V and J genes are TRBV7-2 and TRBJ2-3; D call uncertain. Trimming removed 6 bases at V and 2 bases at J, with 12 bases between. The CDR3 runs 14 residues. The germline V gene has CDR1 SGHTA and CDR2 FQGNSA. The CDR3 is CASSRTSLTDTQYF. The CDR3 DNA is TGTGCCAGCAGTCGGACGTCGCTCACAGATACGCAGTATTTT.

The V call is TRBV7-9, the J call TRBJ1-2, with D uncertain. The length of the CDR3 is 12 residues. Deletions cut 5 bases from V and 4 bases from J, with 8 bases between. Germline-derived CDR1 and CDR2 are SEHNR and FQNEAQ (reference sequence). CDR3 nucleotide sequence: TGTGCCAGCAGCACAGACCCCTATGGCTACACCTTC. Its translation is CASSTDPYGYTF.

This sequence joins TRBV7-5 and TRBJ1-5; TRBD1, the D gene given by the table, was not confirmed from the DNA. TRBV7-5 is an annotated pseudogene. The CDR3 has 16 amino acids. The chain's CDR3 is CVRSLGGGAGPGPQHF. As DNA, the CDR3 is TGTGTCAGAAGCTTAGGTGGTGGGGCAGGTCCGGGCCCCCAGCATTTT.

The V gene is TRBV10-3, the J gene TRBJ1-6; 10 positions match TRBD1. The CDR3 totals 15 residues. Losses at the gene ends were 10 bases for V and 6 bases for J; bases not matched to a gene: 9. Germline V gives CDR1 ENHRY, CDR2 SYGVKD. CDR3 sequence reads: CATTRGTGVNSPLHF. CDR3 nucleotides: TGTGCCACCACCCGCGGGACAGGGGTTAATTCACCCCTCCACTTT.

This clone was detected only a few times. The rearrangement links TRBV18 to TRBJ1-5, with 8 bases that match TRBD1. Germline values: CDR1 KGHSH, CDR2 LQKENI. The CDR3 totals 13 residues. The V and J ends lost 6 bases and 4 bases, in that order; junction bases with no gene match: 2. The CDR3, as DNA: TGTGCCAGCTCGGGACAGGCAAATCAGCCCCAGCATTTT. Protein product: CASSGQANQPQHF. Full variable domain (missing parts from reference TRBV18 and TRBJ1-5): NAGVMQNPRHLVRRRGQEARLRCSPMKGHSHVYWYRQLPEEGLKFMVYLQKENIIDESGMPKERFSAEFPKEGPSILRIQQVVRGDSAAYFCASSGQANQPQHFGDGTRLSIL.

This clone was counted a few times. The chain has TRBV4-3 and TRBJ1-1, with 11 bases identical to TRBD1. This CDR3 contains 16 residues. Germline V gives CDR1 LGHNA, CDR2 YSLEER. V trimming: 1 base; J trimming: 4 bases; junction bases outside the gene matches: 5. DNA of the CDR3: TGCGCCAGCAGCCAAGTAATAGGGACAGGGGGCACTGAAGCTTTCTTT. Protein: CASSQVIGTGGTEAFF.

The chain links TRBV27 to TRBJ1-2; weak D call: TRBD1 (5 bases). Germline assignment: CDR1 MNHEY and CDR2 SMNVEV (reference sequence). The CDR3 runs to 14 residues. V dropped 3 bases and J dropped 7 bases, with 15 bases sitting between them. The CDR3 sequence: CASSFLSRGGGYTF. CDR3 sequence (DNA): TGTGCCAGCAGTTTCCTCAGCCGGGGGGGTGGCTACACCTTC.

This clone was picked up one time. CDR3 DNA sequence: TGCGCCAGCAGCCAGCCAGATGCAACTAATGAAAAACTGTTTTTT. It encodes CASSQPDATNEKLFF. The chain couples TRBV4-1 to TRBJ1-4; D ambiguous. V shed 3 bases and J shed 0 bases, with 8 bases lying between them. The CDR3 spans 15 residues. Per germline, CDR1 MGHRA and CDR2 YSYEKL.

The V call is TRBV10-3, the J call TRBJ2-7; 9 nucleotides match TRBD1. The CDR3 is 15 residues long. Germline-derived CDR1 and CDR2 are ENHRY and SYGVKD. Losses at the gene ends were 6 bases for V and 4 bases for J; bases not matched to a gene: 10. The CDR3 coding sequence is TGTGCCATCAGGGAACAGGGGGCCCGATTTTACGAGCAGTACTTC. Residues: CAIREQGARFYEQYF.

CDR3 residues: CASRVTGLMLEGYGYTF. The DNA for the CDR3 is TGTGCCAGCAGGGTTACAGGGCTCATGCTTGAGGGCTATGGCTACACCTTC. This sequence joins TRBV28 and TRBJ1-2; perhaps TRBD1 as D (6 bases). Deletions cut 6 bases from V and 4 bases from J, with 24 bases between. Germline lookup yields CDR1 MDHEN and CDR2 SYDVKM. The CDR3 spans 17 residues.

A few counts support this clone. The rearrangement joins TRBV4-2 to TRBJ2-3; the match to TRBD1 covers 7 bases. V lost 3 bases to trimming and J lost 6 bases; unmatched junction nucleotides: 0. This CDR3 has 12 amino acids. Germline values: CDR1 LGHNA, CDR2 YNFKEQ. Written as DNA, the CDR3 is TGTGCCAGCAGCCAGACAGGGGATACGCAGTATTTT. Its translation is CASSQTGDTQYF.